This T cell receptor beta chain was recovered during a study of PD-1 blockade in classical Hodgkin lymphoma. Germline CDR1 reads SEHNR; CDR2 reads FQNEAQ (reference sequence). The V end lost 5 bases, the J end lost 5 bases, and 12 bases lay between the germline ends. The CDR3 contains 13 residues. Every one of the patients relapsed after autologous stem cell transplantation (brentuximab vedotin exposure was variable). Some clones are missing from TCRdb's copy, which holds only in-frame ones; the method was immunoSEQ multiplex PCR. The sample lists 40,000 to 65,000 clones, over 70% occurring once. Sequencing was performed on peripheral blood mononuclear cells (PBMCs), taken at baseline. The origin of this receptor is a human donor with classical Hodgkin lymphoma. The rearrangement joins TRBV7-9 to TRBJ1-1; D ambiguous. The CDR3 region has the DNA TGTGCCAGCAGCGTTGTGTCGGCTACTGAAGCTTTCTTT. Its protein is CASSVVSATEAFF.